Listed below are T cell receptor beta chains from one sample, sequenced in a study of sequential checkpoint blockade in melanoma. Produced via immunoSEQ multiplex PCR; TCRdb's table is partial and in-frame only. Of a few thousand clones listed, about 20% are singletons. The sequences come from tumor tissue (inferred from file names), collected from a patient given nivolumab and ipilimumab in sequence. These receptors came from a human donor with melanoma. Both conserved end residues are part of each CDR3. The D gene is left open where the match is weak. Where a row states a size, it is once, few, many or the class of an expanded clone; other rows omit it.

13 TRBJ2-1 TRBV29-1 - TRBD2 TGCAGCGCCGTAGCGGGGGTAGACAATGAGCAGTTCTTC CSAVAGVDNEQFF
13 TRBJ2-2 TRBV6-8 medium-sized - TGTGCCAGCAGTGCTGACAACACCGGGGAGCTGTTTTTT CASSADNTGELFF
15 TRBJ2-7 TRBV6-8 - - TGTGCCAGCAGTTACTCTAGCGATCTTCCCTACGAGCAGTACTTC CASSYSSDLPYEQYF
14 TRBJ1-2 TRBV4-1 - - TGCGCCAGCAGCCAAGCCTCCGCGAGCTATGGCTACACCTTC CASSQASASYGYTF
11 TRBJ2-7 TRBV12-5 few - TGTGCCAGTGGGGGGCCCTACGAGCAGTACTTC CASGGPYEQYF
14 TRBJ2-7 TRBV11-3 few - TGTGCCAGCAGTTCGGGGGAGGTGAACTACGAGCAGTACTTC CASSSGEVNYEQYF
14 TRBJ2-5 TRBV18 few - TGTGCCAGCTCAGACGCGGAGCAGTGGGAGACCCAGTACTTC CASSDAEQWETQYF
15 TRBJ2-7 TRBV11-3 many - TGTGCCAGCAGCTCGGCGTTCAGCGGGCCCTACGAGCAGTACTTC CASSSAFSGPYEQYF
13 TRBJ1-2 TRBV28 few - TGTGCCAGCAGTGGCGGACGGCCCTATGGCTACACCTTC CASSGGRPYGYTF
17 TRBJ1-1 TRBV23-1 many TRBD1 TGCGCCAGCAGCTCTACCGGGACAGGGGGCGCGGCCACTGAAGCTTTCTTT CASSSTGTGGAATEAFF
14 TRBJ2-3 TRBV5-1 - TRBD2 TGCGCCAGCAGCTTGGGCGGGGGAACAGATACGCAGTATTTT CASSLGGGTDTQYF
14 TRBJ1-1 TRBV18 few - TGTGCCAGCTCACCCGACAACTTGAACACTGAAGCTTTCTTT CASSPDNLNTEAFF
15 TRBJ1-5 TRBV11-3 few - TGTGCCAGCAGCTTAGATCAGAATAGCAATCAGCCCCAGCATTTT CASSLDQNSNQPQHF
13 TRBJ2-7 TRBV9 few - TGTGCCAGCAGCGTAGGGGCCGGGGGAGAGCAGTACTTC CASSVGAGGEQYF
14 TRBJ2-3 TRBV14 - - TGTGCCAGCAGCCAAGGAGGGCAGAGGGATACGCAGTATTTT CASSQGGQRDTQYF